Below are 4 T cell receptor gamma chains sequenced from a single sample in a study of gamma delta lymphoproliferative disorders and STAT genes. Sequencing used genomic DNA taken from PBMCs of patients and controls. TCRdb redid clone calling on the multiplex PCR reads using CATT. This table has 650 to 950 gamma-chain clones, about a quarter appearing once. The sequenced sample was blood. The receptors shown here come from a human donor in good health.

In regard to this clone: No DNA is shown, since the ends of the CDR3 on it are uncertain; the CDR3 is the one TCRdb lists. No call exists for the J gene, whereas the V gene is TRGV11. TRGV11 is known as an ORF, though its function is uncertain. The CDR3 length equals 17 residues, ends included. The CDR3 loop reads CTTVPAGLGSRGWFKIF.

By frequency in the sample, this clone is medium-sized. CDR3 in DNA: TGTGCCTTGTGGGAGGTGCGGCCGAATTATTATAAGAAACTCTTT. It is translated as CALWEVRPNYYKKLF. This chain uses TRGV9 with TRGJ1 or TRGJ2. The J gene was missing in TCRdb and was found by matching the end of the DNA to germline. Losses at the gene ends were 0 bases for V and 0 bases for J; bases not matched to a gene: 5. The CDR3 has 15 amino acids. Germline assignment: CDR1 GITISATS and CDR2 ISYDGTV (reference sequence).

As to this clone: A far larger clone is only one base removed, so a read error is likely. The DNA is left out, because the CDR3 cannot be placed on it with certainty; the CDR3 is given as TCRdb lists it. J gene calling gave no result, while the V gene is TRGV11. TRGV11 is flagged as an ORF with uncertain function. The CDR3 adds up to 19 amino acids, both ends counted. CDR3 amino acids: CTTVPAGLRRVTTGWFKIF.

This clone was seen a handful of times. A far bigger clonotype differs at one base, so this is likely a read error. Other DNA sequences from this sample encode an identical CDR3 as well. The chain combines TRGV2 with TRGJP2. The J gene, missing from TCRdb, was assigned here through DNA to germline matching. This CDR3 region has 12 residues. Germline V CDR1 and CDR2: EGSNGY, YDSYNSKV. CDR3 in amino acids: CATWDGDWIKTF. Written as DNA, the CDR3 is TGCGCCACCTGGGACGGTGATTGGATCAAGACGTTT.